Given below is one TCR beta chain in context. What it binds is not known. The data stem from a study of graft-versus-host responses after intestinal transplantation. Germline V lookup: CDR1 LNHDA, CDR2 SQIVND (reference sequence). The CDR3 is made up of 14 amino acids. The junction had 10 bases not matched to a gene; V was cut back by 4 bases and J by 10 bases. The data were produced by immunoSEQ multiplex PCR, yet TCRdb's version contains in-frame clones alone and is incomplete. The data contain tens of thousands of clones, more than 85% of them seen just once; the ten biggest clones take up 2%. The sample was unstimulated CD8+ T cells sorted from spleen or lymph node cells, taken before intestinal transplant. This TCR was recovered from a human donor who received an intestinal transplant. The chain links TRBV19 to TRBJ2-1; 7 bases fit TRBD1. The CDR3 protein is CASSRADRANEQFF. In nucleotides, the CDR3 is TGTGCCAGTAGTAGAGCCGACAGGGCGAACGAGCAGTTCTTC.